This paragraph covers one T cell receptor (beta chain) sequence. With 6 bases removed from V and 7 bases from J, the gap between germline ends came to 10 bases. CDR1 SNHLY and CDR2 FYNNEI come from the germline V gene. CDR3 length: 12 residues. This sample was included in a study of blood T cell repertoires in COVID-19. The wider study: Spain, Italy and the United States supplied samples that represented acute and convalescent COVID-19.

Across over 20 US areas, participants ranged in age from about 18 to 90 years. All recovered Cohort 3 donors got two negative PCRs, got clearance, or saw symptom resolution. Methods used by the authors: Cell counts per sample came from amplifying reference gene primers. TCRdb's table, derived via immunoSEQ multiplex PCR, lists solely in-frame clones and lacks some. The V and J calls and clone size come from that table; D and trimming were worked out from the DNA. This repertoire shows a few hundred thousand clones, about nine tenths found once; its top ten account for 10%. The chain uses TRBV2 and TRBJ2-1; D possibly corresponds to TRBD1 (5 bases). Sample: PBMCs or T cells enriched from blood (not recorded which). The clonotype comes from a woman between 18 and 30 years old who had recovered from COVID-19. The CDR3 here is CASSLTVNEQFF. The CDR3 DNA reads TGTGCCAGCAGCCTGACAGTGAATGAGCAGTTCTTC.